The entry below gives a single TCR beta chain sequence along with its context. This clone was counted only a few times. Its cognate antigen has yet to be identified. One base away there is no much larger clone; base qualities are not given. Enrolling through a virtual design, the prospective study's participants ranged in age from roughly 18 to 100 years and lived across about two dozen United States geographic areas. In the prospective study, cohorts were assigned on the basis of participant-reported clinical history obtained from a screening survey and a study questionnaire. Exposed participants had been in contact, within 2 weeks of entering the study, with a person who had a PCR-confirmed or clinician-diagnosed case of COVID-19. Each participant in the prospective study had whole blood, serum and a nasopharyngeal or oropharyngeal swab collected by mobile phlebotomists. Over an approximately 2-month period, participants in the prospective study had the option of providing additional blood draws and questionnaires. Before DNA extraction, prospective study blood samples were shipped either frozen or at room temperature.

The CDR3 runs 14 residues from the cysteine to the phenylalanine. The DNA shown is the 42-base CDR3, in frame from base 1. The trim is 3 bases for V and 0 bases for J, with a gap of 7 bases between the germline ends. CDR1 and CDR2 are drawn from the germline V gene (reference sequence): SEHNR, FQNEAQ. The record originates from a study of blood T cell repertoires in COVID-19 (dated by TCRdb to about 2020). With regard to the full study: The collaborator samples originated in the United States, Italy and Spain and spanned the acute and convalescent phases of COVID-19. The prospective study material was composed of cDNA or gDNA derived from T cells, B-cell-depleted T cells, or PBMCs. The dataset comprised deeply sampled blood TCRbeta repertoires from subjects exposed to, actively infected with, or recovered from COVID-19. A freely available public database, intended as a resource for researchers studying the immune response to SARS-CoV-2, is where the repertoires were released. The samples were drawn from the first 160 participants of the ongoing ImmuneRACE study and from some 1,300 subjects provided by 6 global collaborators. Sample metadata almost always included a de-identified subject ID, COVID-19 status, age in years and sex. Where available, HLA class I and class II types were taken from metadata supplied by the sample provider and were not determined by assay-based typing.

What the research found in general, with its limitations: Clinical and demographic metadata were provided uncurated, with the amount varying by source and participant.

TCRbeta CDR3 regions were amplified from genomic DNA by means of the immunoSEQ Assay, a bias-controlled multiplex PCR. Processing in the source paper ran as follows. Nucleated cell counts per sample were estimated from amplification of reference gene primers within the assay. To quantify the absolute abundance of each unique TCRbeta CDR3 rearrangement, sequence reads were collapsed and filtered. For each sample, productive Simpson clonality was calculated by taking the square root of Simpson's diversity index across productive rearrangements. TCRdb holds this immuneACCESS table with in-frame rearrangements only. Some clones are missing; in checked studies, unresolved V genes explain under half, and the rest has no known cause. The DNA was the basis for D and trimming; V, J and clone size are from that table. The sample includes fewer than 400,000 clones, with 85% observed a single time. The top ten constitute 1.9% of the sample.

The chain is made from TRBV7-9 and TRBJ2-3; the D segment cannot be called with confidence. This sequence was found in a woman in her 30s who had been exposed to COVID-19. The sequenced material came from PBMCs or T cells enriched from blood (not recorded which). The CDR3 protein sequence reads: CASSLQTSTDTQYF. The nucleotide sequence reads TGTGCCAGCAGCTTGCAGACTAGCACAGATACGCAGTATTTT.